This T cell receptor beta chain was identified in a study of OX40 agonist ivuxolimab in advanced cancers. Points from the study as a whole: Blood T cells, both CD4+ and CD8+, expanded clonally by week 6 at 0.1 to 3.0 mg/kg.

Only in-frame clones appear in the TCRdb table, and some are missing; sequencing was by immunoSEQ multiplex PCR. Of 98,000 or so clones listed, around 83% are singletons. Autoimmune disease history or systemic immunosuppression excluded patients. Trimming shortened V by 4 bases and J by 4 bases, and 10 bases separated the two germline ends. This CDR3 is built from 13 residues. Germline V gene lookup returns CDR1 MNHEY and CDR2 SVGAGI. This clone occurred a few times. Its matching antigen is unknown. The clonotype was recovered from an adult with an advanced solid tumor such as melanoma, head and neck, liver or kidney cancer. The source material was CD4+ or CD8+ T cells sorted from blood, sampled in a trial of the OX40 agonist ivuxolimab. The chain uses TRBV6-5 and TRBJ1-2; TRBD1 might be the D (6 bases). The chain's CDR3 is CASSSTGFYGYTF. CDR3 nucleotides: TGTGCCAGCAGTTCCACAGGGTTCTATGGCTACACCTTC.